This TCR beta chain came from a study of T cells after posttransplantation cyclophosphamide. Libraries were prepared by immunoSEQ multiplex PCR; TCRdb keeps only in-frame clonotypes and omits some of them. This sample has tens of thousands of clones and no singletons, with about 2% in the ten largest. On the day of bone marrow donation, the related graft donor provided peripheral blood. Many counts were recorded for this clone. Its antigen remains unidentified. Study findings and constraints: Recipient CMV seropositivity and CMV reactivation strongly tracked TRB clonality. Skin or GI-infiltrating T cells shared few TRB sequences with blood.

Germline trimming cut 4 bases from V and 5 bases from J; bases unmatched to any gene: 4. This CDR3 has 14 residues. Germline V gene sequence: CDR1 LNHDA, CDR2 SQIVND (reference sequence). Sequenced sample: PBMCs. The clonotype was recovered from a man in his forties in good health, CMV-negative, and a related stem cell transplant donor. The rearrangement joins TRBV19 to TRBJ1-1, with 10 positions matching TRBD1. CDR3 nucleotide sequence: TGTGCCAGTAGTACGACAGGGGGCGCGACTGAAGCTTTCTTT. This gives the protein CASSTTGGATEAFF.